The clone carrying this TCR beta chain was seen only a few times. CDR3 size: 15 residues. V lost 0 bases and J 4 bases, leaving 10 bases between the germline ends. Germline loops: CDR1 LGHNA, CDR2 YNFKEQ. This sample was included in a study of control samples from healthy donors and cancer patients. Assay used: immunoSEQ multiplex PCR; TCRdb lists only in-frame clones, some missing. The sample comprises more than 95,000 clones, more than 75% of which are singletons, and 2.3% rests with the top ten. This clonotype was sampled from a woman between 65 and 79 years old in good health. What was sequenced was blood. The chain has TRBV4-2 and TRBJ1-5; possibly TRBD1 for D (6 bases). The CDR3 loop is CASSQDGTPNQPQHF. In DNA, the CDR3 is TGTGCCAGCAGCCAAGACGGGACACCTAATCAGCCCCAGCATTTT.